Listed here are 5 T cell receptor beta chains from one sample, sequenced in a study of blood T cell repertoires in COVID-19 (TCRdb year 2020). The library was made by the immunoSEQ multiplex PCR assay. TCRdb holds this immuneACCESS table with in-frame rearrangements only. Some clones are missing; in checked studies, unresolved V genes explain under half, and the rest has no known cause. The sample table contains some 150,000 clones; only one count was recorded for 87% of them. 4% to 5% of the sample goes to the ten largest clones. Sequencing was done on a sample of peripheral blood. The receptors originated from a woman aged 60-70 years with active or convalescent COVID-19.

The chain has TRBV4-3 and TRBJ2-6, with TRBD2 matching over 8 bases. The CDR3 contains 18 residues. Germline V gene sequence: CDR1 LGHNA, CDR2 YSLEER. Unmatched junction bases numbered 4, after V lost 0 bases and J lost 0 bases. CDR3 bases: TGCGCCAGCAGCCAAGAGGCGGGGGGATCCTCTGGGGCCAACGTCCTGACTTTC. It encodes CASSQEAGGSSGANVLTF.

This rearrangement joins TRBV6-5 to TRBJ1-1; D possibly corresponds to TRBD1 (5 bases). Germline assignment: CDR1 MNHEY and CDR2 SVGAGI. V was trimmed by 0 bases and J by 8 bases, leaving 10 bases between them. The CDR3 runs to 13 residues. The CDR3 nucleotides are TGTGCCAGCAGTTACTCGAGGTGGGGCGAAGCTTTCTTT. Protein product: CASSYSRWGEAFF.

The chain joins TRBV19 to TRBJ1-2; 9 bases fit TRBD1. Trimming cost V 7 bases and J 8 bases; bases outside gene matches: 17. CDR3 size: 16 residues. Germline V gene sequence: CDR1 LNHDA, CDR2 SQIVND (reference sequence). This CDR3 is CASTILPGTGPGGYTF. DNA of the CDR3: TGTGCCAGTACCATACTCCCCGGGACAGGGCCCGGAGGCTACACCTTC.

The rearrangement uses TRBV3-1 (or the pseudogene TRBV3-2) and TRBJ2-7; D is uncertain. There are 12 residues in the CDR3. Germline assignment: CDR1 LGHDT and CDR2 YNNKEL (reference sequence). The ends were cut back, 3 bases at V and 3 bases at J, with 6 bases in the middle. DNA for the CDR3: TGTGCCAGCAGCCAGGGCTACTACGAGCAGTACTTC. It yields the protein CASSQGYYEQYF.

V and J are TRBV9 and TRBJ2-3; perhaps TRBD2 as D (5 bases). CDR1 SGDLS and CDR2 YYNGEE come from the germline V gene. Trimming left V 3 bases short and J 2 bases short, with 16 bases between. This CDR3 contains 16 residues. The CDR3 coding sequence is TGTGCCAGCAGCGCGGGGTTGGGCGCCTTCACAGATACGCAGTATTTT. It is translated as CASSAGLGAFTDTQYF. The full variable domain, with the rest looked up from reference TRBV9 and TRBJ2-3, is DSGVTQTPKHLITATGQRVTLRCSPRSGDLSVYWYQQSLDQGLQFLIQYYNGEERAKGNILERFSAQQFPDLHSELNLSSLELGDSALYFCASSAGLGAFTDTQYFGPGTRLTVL.